What follows is one T cell receptor (beta chain) and its context. Antigen specificity is unknown. The sample comes from a study of T-cell memory formation after mild COVID-19. Study as a whole: Clusters of TCRs were largely donor specific. Notes on the study in general: Cross-reactive memory apparently joined, as some responding clones appeared in pre-infection memory. Chiefly within CM and EM were the contracting CD4+ clones; CD8+ ones were within EMRA.

TCR alpha and TCR beta cDNA libraries carrying sample barcodes and UMIs were produced by 5'RACE using constant-segment primers. Each CDR3 protein is one row after TCRdb ran MiXCR on the 5' RACE reads. The data hold 400,000 to 500,000 distinct CDR3 sequences, with about 20% observed a single time. CDR3 length: 16 residues. V was trimmed by 0 bases and J by 1 base, leaving 12 bases between them. Germline CDR1 reads LGHDT; CDR2 reads YNNKEL (reference sequence). This chain links TRBV3-1 with TRBJ1-1; no reliable D call. The sample taken for sequencing was PBMCs or a T cell subset sorted from them (not recorded which). The sequence derives from a man in his late teens or twenties who had mild COVID-19 (a few samples of this study predate the infection). Cell type and time point are not known. CDR3 sequence: CASSQDTLRGNTEAFF. DNA for the CDR3: TGTGCCAGCAGCCAAGACACGCTCCGCGGGAACACTGAAGCTTTCTTT.